The following is a T cell receptor (beta chain) sequence with its context. This clonotype was observed a handful of times. Its recognized antigen is unknown. No base qualities exist here, and no much larger clone lies one base off it. The data were obtained in a study of CD8 T cells in ankylosing spondylitis (TCRdb year 2017). Some background on the complete study: The study set out to find disease-linked TCR variants by profiling T cell receptor beta repertoires in ankylosing spondylitis patients and healthy donors. The full study cohort comprised approximately 23 ankylosing spondylitis patients and approximately 100 healthy donors. Peripheral blood samples were taken, and synovial fluid was additionally collected from ankylosing spondylitis patients. Here is what the overall study found, with its caveats: In peripheral blood, the disease-linked clones were found at relatively low frequencies and had a CD8+ phenotype. A TCR beta motif made up of several highly homologous amino acid variants appeared to be characteristic of blood from ankylosing spondylitis patients. According to the report, matched synovial fluid samples from ankylosing spondylitis patients were significantly enriched for the disease-linked clones. Some of the motif variants had been reported before in the synovial fluid and blood of reactive arthritis patients, a finding that suggests common disease-initiation mechanisms.

The sequencer was an Illumina HiSeq 2500. Quantitative 5'-RACE with molecular barcodes was used to prepare TCR beta libraries. In the source study's methods: A new computational method based on a probabilistic model of VDJ rearrangement was used to identify disease-linked TCR variants. Clones were called with MiXCR by TCRdb after fastp trimmed the public reads at Q25, and only in-frame beta chains were retained. Merged by CDR3 protein, the rows form single entries marked with the most common genes and DNA. The V and J calls follow TCRdb's processing rather than the paper's. Across this sample there are roughly 180,000 distinct CDR3 sequences, with 9.8% seen only once. The ten most abundant clones make up over 13% of the sample. The trim is 5 bases for V and 5 bases for J, with a gap of 18 bases between the germline ends. The CDR3 spans 15 residues, from the cysteine through the phenylalanine. The sequence is cut down to CDR3 DNA, 45 bases in frame from base 1. The germline V gene supplies CDR1 MNHEY and CDR2 SVGEGT.

The sequence came from a female donor with ankylosing spondylitis or in good health (not recorded which). Sequencing was carried out using blood, either unsorted or a sorted T cell fraction (not recorded which). This receptor chain uses TRBV6-2 or TRBV6-3 and TRBJ1-2, with a tentative D gene TRBD1 over 6 matching bases. The CDR3 region has the sequence CASSNPRAGVYGYTF. In nucleotides, the sequence is TGTGCCAGCAGTAACCCCAGGGCAGGGGTTTATGGCTACACCTTC.